The clone carrying this TCR beta chain was seen a few times. This sample was included in a study of CDR3 diversity in severe acne. The CDR3 has 12 residues. Germline V gene data show CDR1 as DFQATT and CDR2 as SNEGSKA (reference sequence). V was pared by 5 bases and J by 4 bases, with 11 bases between. TCRdb redid the calling of the PCR reads with MiXCR, one entry per CDR3 protein. The sample records tens of thousands of distinct CDR3 sequences, under 65% being singletons. V and J are TRBV20-1 and TRBJ1-1; D gene ambiguous. This receptor was obtained from a male donor in good health, without acne. Sequencing was done on a sample of blood. As DNA, the CDR3 is TGCAGTGCTTTTCCCCTTGGCACTGAAGCTTTCTTT. Its translation is CSAFPLGTEAFF.